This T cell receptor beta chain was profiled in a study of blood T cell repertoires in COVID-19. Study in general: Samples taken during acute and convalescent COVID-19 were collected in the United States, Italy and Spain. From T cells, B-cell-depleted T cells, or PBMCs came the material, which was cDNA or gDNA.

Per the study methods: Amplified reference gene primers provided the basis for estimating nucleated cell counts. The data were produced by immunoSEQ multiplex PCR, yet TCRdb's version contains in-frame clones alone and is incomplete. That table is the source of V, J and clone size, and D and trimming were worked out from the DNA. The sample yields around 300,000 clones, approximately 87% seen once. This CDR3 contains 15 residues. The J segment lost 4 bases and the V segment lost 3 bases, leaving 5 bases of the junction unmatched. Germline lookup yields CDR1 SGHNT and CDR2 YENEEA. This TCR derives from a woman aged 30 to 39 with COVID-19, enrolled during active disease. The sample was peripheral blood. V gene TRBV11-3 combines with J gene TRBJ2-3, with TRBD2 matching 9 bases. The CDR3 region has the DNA TGTGCCAGCAGCTTCAGTGCGGGAGGGGCAGATACGCAGTATTTT. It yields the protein CASSFSAGGADTQYF. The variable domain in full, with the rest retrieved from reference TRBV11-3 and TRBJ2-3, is EAGVVQSPRYKIIEKKQPVAFWCNPISGHNTLYWYLQNLGQGPELLIRYENEEAVDDSQLPKDRFSAERLKGVDSTLKIQPAELGDSAVYLCASSFSAGGADTQYFGPGTRLTVL.